This T cell receptor beta chain originates from a study of T cells after yellow fever vaccination. Broader study findings: The CD4 compartment and the CD8 compartment contained a small share of clonotypes in common. The booster saw the reappearance of most primary-vaccination clones (about 95% CD4, around 90% CD8).

This clonotype appeared a few times. Its antigen is unknown. One entry per CDR3 protein results from TCRdb running MiXCR on the 5' RACE reads. The sample gives a few hundred thousand distinct CDR3 sequences, approximately 21% of which show up once; approximately 14% is in the top ten. The CDR3 sequence is 14 residues long. The V end lost 6 bases, the J end lost 0 bases, and 10 bases lay between the germline ends. CDR1 is SGHTA, CDR2 FQGNSA, per germline. The source of this sequence is a man aged 25-45 years who received the YFV17D yellow fever vaccine. The chain employs TRBV7-2 and TRBJ2-3, with D unclear. Sequencing was performed on PBMCs, taken 15 days after the yellow fever booster vaccination. CDR3 sequence reads: CASRPTQSTDTQYF. The CDR3 nucleotides are TGTGCCAGCAGGCCGACACAGAGCACAGATACGCAGTATTTT.